The 2 T cell receptor beta chains reported below all come from one sample, sequenced in a study of control samples from healthy donors and cancer patients (dated by TCRdb to the early 2020s). The library was built by means of the immunoSEQ multiplex PCR assay. The table was pulled from immuneACCESS by TCRdb, which kept in-frame rearrangements only. Such tables lose some clones; where checked, under half of the loss comes from unresolved V genes, and the rest has no known cause. This sample holds tens of thousands of clones; 84% were observed only once. 38% of the sample goes to the ten largest clones. Sequencing input: PBMCs. The origin of the receptors is a man aged 65-85 years with lung cancer.

V gene TRBV7-2 combines with J gene TRBJ2-2, with D perhaps matching TRBD1 (6 bases). Between the trimmed V and J ends, which lost 5 bases and 6 bases, there was a span of 10 bases. The CDR3 totals 13 residues. CDR1 and CDR2 from the germline V gene are SGHTA and FQGNSA. This CDR3 is CASSKQGPGELFF. The CDR3 coding sequence is TGTGCCAGCAGCAAACAGGGACCCGGGGAGCTGTTTTTT.

The chain recombines TRBV18 with TRBJ2-7, with TRBD2 matching over 8 bases. With V trimmed by 3 bases and J by 6 bases, 16 bases remained unmatched. Germline values: CDR1 KGHSH, CDR2 LQKENI. The CDR3 spans 17 residues. The CDR3 region is CASSPSLGGGMYVEQYF. The CDR3 coding sequence is TGTGCCAGCTCACCTTCTTTAGGCGGGGGGATGTACGTCGAGCAGTACTTC.